What follows are 13 T cell receptor beta chains derived from one specimen sequenced in a study of OX40 agonist ivuxolimab in advanced cancers. Using immunoSEQ multiplex PCR, the repertoire was profiled, and TCRdb retains in-frame clones only, with some absent. The sample consists of fewer than 120,000 clones, roughly nine tenths of them appearing once. Material: CD4+ or CD8+ T cells sorted from blood, obtained in a trial of the OX40 agonist ivuxolimab. These receptors were collected from an adult with an advanced solid tumor such as melanoma, head and neck, liver or kidney cancer.

This clone has only one observation. The J gene is TRBJ1-2, the V gene TRBV7-2; no definite D call. Germline V gives CDR1 SGHTA, CDR2 FQGNSA. V was trimmed by 5 bases and J by 4 bases, leaving 8 bases between them. This CDR3 region has 12 residues. CDR3 nucleotides: TGTGCCAGCAGCGCAGATCTCTATGGCTACACCTTC. It is translated as CASSADLYGYTF.

The chain links TRBV7-9 to TRBJ1-2; D gene unclear. V lost 5 bases to trimming and J lost 2 bases, with 9 bases between them. Per germline, CDR1 SEHNR and CDR2 FQNEAQ (reference sequence). This CDR3 region has 13 residues. The CDR3 protein is CASSERLNYGYTF. CDR3 in DNA: TGTGCCAGCAGCGAAAGGTTGAACTATGGCTACACCTTC.

The CDR3 bases are TGCGCCAGCAGCCAACAACTCGGGCCCTCTGGAAACACCATATATTTT. As protein: CASSQQLGPSGNTIYF. This rearrangement joins TRBV4-1 to TRBJ1-3; D gene uncertain. V lost 2 bases and J lost 0, with 11 bases in between. Germline CDR1 reads MGHRA; CDR2 reads YSYEKL. The CDR3 loop spans 16 amino acids.

The J gene is TRBJ2-3, the V gene TRBV5-1; no reliable D call. The CDR3 loop spans 11 amino acids. V was pared by 0 bases and J by 7 bases, with 3 bases between. Germline CDR1 reads SGHRS; CDR2 reads YFSETQ. DNA of the CDR3: TGCGCCAGCAGCTTGGATAATACGCAGTATTTT. As protein: CASSLDNTQYF.

The CDR3 protein is CASSLSKGRTFF. In nucleotides, the CDR3 is TGTGCCAGCAGTTTATCGAAGGGGCGGACTTTCTTT. This chain connects TRBV28 to TRBJ1-1, with D possibly TRBD1 on 5 matching bases. The CDR3 loop spans 12 amino acids. Germline CDR1 reads MDHEN; CDR2 reads SYDVKM. Trimming cost V 1 base and J 12 bases, with 12 bases left between them. The full variable domain, its missing parts supplied by reference TRBV28 and TRBJ1-1, is DVKVTQSSRYLVKRTGEKVFLECVQDMDHENMFWYRQDPGLGLRLIYFSYDVKMKEKGDIPEGYSVSREKKERFSLILESASTNQTSMYLCASSLSKGRTFFGQGTRLTVV.

V gene TRBV6-6 combines with J gene TRBJ2-5, with D uncertain. The CDR3 totals 12 residues. V was trimmed by 6 bases and J by 3 bases, leaving 8 bases between them. Germline V gene lookup returns CDR1 MNHNY and CDR2 SVGAGI (reference sequence). The CDR3 loop reads CASRDREETQYF. The CDR3 region has the DNA TGTGCCAGCAGGGACCGAGAAGAGACCCAGTACTTC.

The J gene is TRBJ1-2, the V gene TRBV5-1, with a weak D call TRBD1 (5 bases). Germline loops: CDR1 SGHRS, CDR2 YFSETQ. V was shortened by 3 bases and J by 4 bases, with 19 bases between the two germline ends. The CDR3 spans 16 residues. The CDR3: CASSSGRGGAGYGYTF. The CDR3 DNA reads TGCGCCAGCAGCTCTGGACGGGGCGGGGCGGGCTATGGCTACACCTTC. Filled out from reference TRBV5-1 and TRBJ1-2, the complete variable domain reads KAGVTQTPRYLIKTRGQQVTLSCSPISGHRSVSWYQQTPGQGLQFLFEYFSETQRNKGNFPGRFSGRQFSNSRSEMNVSTLELGDSALYLCASSSGRGGAGYGYTFGSGTRLTVV.

This clone was recorded only once. The rearrangement joins TRBV19 to TRBJ1-6, with 8 nucleotides matching TRBD1. V shed 4 bases, J shed 5 bases, and the junction held 4 bases outside the gene matches. From germline, CDR1 is LNHDA and CDR2 SQIVND (reference sequence). The CDR3 spans 15 residues. CDR3 sequence reads: CASSTETGDNSPLHF. CDR3 sequence (DNA): TGTGCCAGTAGTACCGAGACAGGGGATAATTCACCCCTCCACTTT. The variable domain in full, with the rest retrieved from reference TRBV19 and TRBJ1-6, is DGGITQSPKYLFRKEGQNVTLSCEQNLNHDAMYWYRQDPGQGLRLIYYSQIVNDFQKGDIAEGYSVSREKKESFPLTVTSAQKNPTAFYLCASSTETGDNSPLHFGNGTRLTVT.

With respect to this clone: This sample also contains other DNA sequences that code for the same CDR3. V and J are TRBV2 and TRBJ2-3; D is unresolved. Germline values: CDR1 SNHLY, CDR2 FYNNEI. The length of the CDR3 is 15 residues. Trimming shortened V by 3 bases and J by 3 bases, and 13 bases separated the two germline ends. Written as DNA, the CDR3 is TGTGCCAGCAGTGAGCTATCGGGTGGAACAGATACGCAGTATTTT. This codes for CASSELSGGTDTQYF.

The CDR3 DNA reads TGCGCCAGCAGCCAAGGGACACCGAACACCGGGGAGCTGTTTTTT. It yields the protein CASSQGTPNTGELFF. This chain links TRBV4-3 with TRBJ2-2; possible D gene TRBD1, 5 bases. The CDR3 extends over 15 amino acids. V was pared by 1 base and J by 0 bases, with 6 bases between. CDR1 and CDR2 (germline): LGHNA, YSLEER.

This sequence joins TRBV4-2 and TRBJ2-1, with a tentative D call TRBD1 (6 bases). This CDR3 has 16 amino acids. Trimming left V 1 base short and J 2 bases short, with 12 bases between. Germline V gene sequence: CDR1 LGHNA, CDR2 YNFKEQ. Here the CDR3 reads CASSQGGAGAYNEQFF. The CDR3 DNA reads TGTGCCAGCAGCCAAGGTGGGGCAGGGGCCTACAATGAGCAGTTCTTC.

V is TRBV5-8 and J is TRBJ2-5, with TRBD2 matching 10 bases. This CDR3 region has 17 residues. V shed 0 bases and J 5 bases; nucleotides not matched to a gene: 10. CDR1 is SGHTS, CDR2 YDEGEE, per germline. The CDR3 DNA reads as TGTGCCAGCAGCTTGGGTAGCGGGAGGACCCGGGGGGAGACCCAGTACTTC. Its translation is CASSLGSGRTRGETQYF.

The rearrangement uses TRBV7-3 and TRBJ2-1, with 11 bases aligning to TRBD1. In germline, CDR1 is SGHTA, CDR2 FQGTGA. With V trimmed by 6 bases and J by 6 bases, 7 bases remained unmatched. This CDR3 has 15 residues. The CDR3 DNA is TGTGCCAGCAGTTACGGGACAGGGGGTATCAATGAGCAGTTCTTC. This gives the protein CASSYGTGGINEQFF.